This is a list of T cell receptor beta chains from one sample in a study of blood T cell repertoires in COVID-19. Assay used: immunoSEQ multiplex PCR; TCRdb lists only in-frame clones, some missing. The sample contains 150,000 or so clones, around nine tenths of which appear only once. The sample comprised peripheral blood. These receptors originate from a human donor in a cohort sampled during active COVID-19. The CDR3 runs from the conserved cysteine through the conserved F or W. D genes are given only for firm matches. Clone size appears in some rows only: once, few, many, or a class for an expanded clone.

D: TRBD1; V: TRBV10-3; size: -; J: TRBJ2-2; DNA: TGTGCCATCAGTGAAAGGGGGCCCAACACCGGGGAGCTGTTTTTT; CDR3: CAISERGPNTGELFF
D: -; V: TRBV18; size: -; J: TRBJ2-3; DNA: TGTGCCAGCTCAGTAGTTACCGCAGGTGGAAATACGCAGTATTTT; CDR3: CASSVVTAGGNTQYF
D: -; V: TRBV3-1/TRBV3-2; size: -; J: TRBJ1-5; DNA: TGTGCCAGCAGCCAAGGCGGAAACCTAAATCAGCCCCAGCATTTT; CDR3: CASSQGGNLNQPQHF
D: TRBD1; V: TRBV3-1/TRBV3-2; size: -; J: TRBJ1-6; DNA: TGTGCCAGCAGCCGCGGACAGGGAGGCTATAATTCACCCCTCCACTTT; CDR3: CASSRGQGGYNSPLHF
D: TRBD1; V: TRBV11-3; size: -; J: TRBJ1-4; DNA: TGTGCCAGCAGCGGGGACAGCTATAATGAAAAACTGTTTTTT; CDR3: CASSGDSYNEKLFF
D: -; V: TRBV5-1; size: -; J: TRBJ2-7; DNA: TGCGCCAGCACAGACAGAGTCTACGAGCAGTACTTC; CDR3: CASTDRVYEQYF
D: TRBD1; V: TRBV6-1; size: -; J: TRBJ2-7; DNA: TGTGCCAGCAGTGAACCGGGACAGAGGTACTTC; CDR3: CASSEPGQRYF
D: TRBD1; V: TRBV7-9; size: -; J: TRBJ2-5; DNA: TGTGCCAGCACCACGACAGGGGCCACCCCAGATACCCAGTACTTC; CDR3: CASTTTGATPDTQYF
D: -; V: TRBV28; size: -; J: TRBJ1-1; DNA: TGTGCCAGCAGTACCAATGGGTACCAGGGTGAAGCTTTCTTT; CDR3: CASSTNGYQGEAFF
D: TRBD2; V: TRBV6-5; size: -; J: TRBJ2-1; DNA: TGTGCCAGCAGTTCGGGACTAGCGGGAAGGAATGAGCAGTTCTTC; CDR3: CASSSGLAGRNEQFF
D: -; V: TRBV5-1; size: -; J: TRBJ1-2; DNA: TGCGCCAGCAGCTTGGGGCCCGACAGGAGAGGGGACCACTTCTATGGCTACACCTTC; CDR3: CASSLGPDRRGDHFYGYTF
D: -; V: TRBV3-1/TRBV3-2; size: once; J: TRBJ2-2; DNA: TGTGCCAGCAGCCAAGTTCTAACCGGGGAGCTGTTTTTT; CDR3: CASSQVLTGELFF
D: -; V: TRBV6-2/TRBV6-3; size: -; J: TRBJ2-7; DNA: TGTGCCAGCAGTTATGACTACTTTGTTGGCGAGCAGTACTTC; CDR3: CASSYDYFVGEQYF
D: TRBD1; V: TRBV27; size: -; J: TRBJ2-7; DNA: TGTGCCAGCAGTACAGGGGTCCGCTACGAGCAGTACTTC; CDR3: CASSTGVRYEQYF
D: -; V: TRBV7-7; size: -; J: TRBJ2-1; DNA: TGTGCCAGCAGCAGAGACCTGGTCGGGGGCAATGAGCAGTTCTTC; CDR3: CASSRDLVGGNEQFF
D: TRBD1; V: TRBV7-2; size: few; J: TRBJ1-5; DNA: TGTGCCAGCAGCTTAGGACAGGGGGCGCAAGGCAATCAGCCCCAGCATTTT; CDR3: CASSLGQGAQGNQPQHF
D: -; V: TRBV27; size: few; J: TRBJ2-1; DNA: TGTGCCAGCAGTTTCGGCGGCACCAGTACCAATGAGCAGTTCTTC; CDR3: CASSFGGTSTNEQFF
D: TRBD1; V: TRBV27; size: -; J: TRBJ1-5; DNA: TGTGCCAGCAGTTTAGGGACAGGGTCCAATCAGCCCCAGCATTTT; CDR3: CASSLGTGSNQPQHF
D: -; V: TRBV6-5; size: -; J: TRBJ2-1; DNA: TGTGCCAGCAGTACGGAGGATGAGCAGTTCTTC; CDR3: CASSTEDEQFF
D: TRBD1; V: TRBV30; size: few; J: TRBJ1-6; DNA: TGTGCACTCGACAGGGCCTATAATTCACCCCTCCACTTT; CDR3: CALDRAYNSPLHF
D: -; V: TRBV5-8; size: -; J: TRBJ2-5; DNA: TGTGCCAGCAGCTTGGTGGACAGCCAAGAGACCCAGTACTTC; CDR3: CASSLVDSQETQYF
D: -; V: TRBV3-1/TRBV3-2; size: -; J: TRBJ1-2; DNA: TGTGCCAGCAGCCGAGGCGGCGGGTACGGCTACACCTTC; CDR3: CASSRGGGYGYTF
D: TRBD2; V: TRBV27; size: -; J: TRBJ2-1; DNA: TGTGCCAGCAGGAAGTGGGACTCTAGCGGCCTCTACAATGAGCAGTTCTTC; CDR3: CASRKWDSSGLYNEQFF
D: -; V: TRBV11-2; size: many; J: TRBJ2-7; DNA: TGTGCCAGCAGCTTAGATCGAACGGGGGTGGGCGAGCAGTACTTC; CDR3: CASSLDRTGVGEQYF
D: TRBD2; V: TRBV3-1/TRBV3-2; size: -; J: TRBJ2-7; DNA: TGTGCCAGCAGCCAAGAAGGGCGACTAGCGGGGGCCTACGAGCAGTACTTC; CDR3: CASSQEGRLAGAYEQYF
D: -; V: TRBV24-1; size: -; J: TRBJ2-7; DNA: TGTGCCACCAGTGATGCGGACGGGACCTACGAGCAGTACTTC; CDR3: CATSDADGTYEQYF
D: -; V: TRBV18; size: few; J: TRBJ1-2; DNA: TGTGCCAGCTCACCACGAGAGGGTTATGGCTACACCTTC; CDR3: CASSPREGYGYTF
D: TRBD2; V: TRBV6-2/TRBV6-3; size: -; J: TRBJ2-6; DNA: TGTGCCAGCAGGTACCGGGGGGCTGGGGCCAACGTCCTGACTTTC; CDR3: CASRYRGAGANVLTF
D: -; V: TRBV7-2; size: -; J: TRBJ1-6; DNA: TGTGCCAGCAGCTTTAGCAGGGCTGATAATTCACCCCTCCACTTT; CDR3: CASSFSRADNSPLHF
D: TRBD1; V: TRBV28; size: -; J: TRBJ1-5; DNA: TGTGCCAGCAGTCCTTGGGACAGGGCGGGGCAGCCCCAGCATTTT; CDR3: CASSPWDRAGQPQHF
D: -; V: TRBV28; size: -; J: TRBJ2-6; DNA: TGTGCCAGCAGCTCGGAGGGGTCTGGGGCCAACGTCCTGACTTTC; CDR3: CASSSEGSGANVLTF
D: -; V: TRBV3-1/TRBV3-2; size: -; J: TRBJ2-3; DNA: TGTGCCAGCAGCCAAGAACTGCAATCCGATACGCAGTATTTT; CDR3: CASSQELQSDTQYF
D: -; V: TRBV30; size: -; J: TRBJ1-4; DNA: TGTGCCTGCCCCAGGGGCGGGCCAACTAATGAAAAACTGTTTTTT; CDR3: CACPRGGPTNEKLFF
D: -; V: TRBV30; size: -; J: TRBJ2-5; DNA: TGTGCCTGGAGTCACCAAGCGTACCAAGAGACCCAGTACTTC; CDR3: CAWSHQAYQETQYF
D: -; V: TRBV18; size: -; J: TRBJ1-3; DNA: TGTGCCAGCTCACCCGAAGTACTTTACTCTGGAAACACCATATATTTT; CDR3: CASSPEVLYSGNTIYF
D: -; V: TRBV11-3; size: -; J: TRBJ2-1; DNA: TGTGCCAGCAGGCCACGGGAGAAGATGGATGAGCAGTTCTTC; CDR3: CASRPREKMDEQFF
D: -; V: TRBV7-2; size: -; J: TRBJ2-6; DNA: TGTGCCAGCAGCCCACTTATCATCTCTGGGGCCAACGTCCTGACTTTC; CDR3: CASSPLIISGANVLTF
D: -; V: TRBV7-2; size: -; J: TRBJ2-7; DNA: TGTGCCAGCAGCTTAGGACCTCCGGGGGCGGGGGCCCCCTACGAGCAGTACTTC; CDR3: CASSLGPPGAGAPYEQYF
D: -; V: TRBV6-1; size: -; J: TRBJ2-7; DNA: TGTGCCAGCAGTGAAGGTGGAGTAGTGCGCGAGCAGTACTTC; CDR3: CASSEGGVVREQYF
D: -; V: TRBV12-3/TRBV12-4; size: -; J: TRBJ1-4; DNA: TGTGCCAGCAGTTTTGGTCAGGGTGAAAAACTGTTTTTT; CDR3: CASSFGQGEKLFF
D: -; V: TRBV7-3; size: -; J: TRBJ2-3; DNA: TGTGCCAGCAGCCCAGGACAGTTCCCAGATACGCAGTATTTT; CDR3: CASSPGQFPDTQYF
D: -; V: TRBV6-5; size: -; J: TRBJ2-2; DNA: TGTGCCAGCAGATCGGGGGTCCCCGGGGAGCTGTTTTTT; CDR3: CASRSGVPGELFF
D: TRBD2; V: TRBV19; size: -; J: TRBJ2-7; DNA: TGTGCCAGTAGTCGGACTAGCGGGATTGGTATCTCCTACGAGCAGTACTTC; CDR3: CASSRTSGIGISYEQYF
D: -; V: TRBV7-9; size: -; J: TRBJ1-2; DNA: TGTGCCAGCAGCTTACCCGGAGGGACTGGAGGCTACACCTTC; CDR3: CASSLPGGTGGYTF
D: -; V: TRBV6-5; size: -; J: TRBJ2-7; DNA: TGTGCCAGCAGTTATTGGCAGGACAGCTACGAGCAGTACTTC; CDR3: CASSYWQDSYEQYF
D: -; V: TRBV18; size: -; J: TRBJ1-5; DNA: TGTGCCAGCTCATCCGGGGGGGGCGCCCAGCCCCAGCATTTT; CDR3: CASSSGGGAQPQHF
D: -; V: TRBV27; size: -; J: TRBJ2-1; DNA: TGTGCCAGCAGAACCGACCTACGGGGTATGGACAATGAGCAGTTCTTC; CDR3: CASRTDLRGMDNEQFF
D: -; V: TRBV19; size: -; J: TRBJ2-6; DNA: TGTGCCAGTAGTCCTTACTCTGGGGCCAACGTCCTGACTTTC; CDR3: CASSPYSGANVLTF
D: TRBD1; V: TRBV28; size: -; J: TRBJ1-6; DNA: TGTGCCAGCAGTGGGACAGGGTTCGATAATTCACCCCTCCACTTT; CDR3: CASSGTGFDNSPLHF
D: -; V: TRBV5-6; size: -; J: TRBJ1-2; DNA: TGTGCCAGCAGCCTGGGGGCCAGGTTCTCCTATGGCTACACCTTC; CDR3: CASSLGARFSYGYTF
D: TRBD2; V: TRBV6-5; size: -; J: TRBJ2-7; DNA: TGTGCCAGCCTGGGAAACGGGAGGTACGAGCAGTACTTC; CDR3: CASLGNGRYEQYF
D: TRBD1; V: TRBV5-8; size: -; J: TRBJ2-7; DNA: TGTGCCAGCAGCACCCGGACAGGGGTCTCCTACGAGCAGTACTTC; CDR3: CASSTRTGVSYEQYF
D: -; V: TRBV6-5; size: -; J: TRBJ2-1; DNA: TGTGCCAGCAGTCGCGGACAGTACAATGAGCAGTTCTTC; CDR3: CASSRGQYNEQFF
D: TRBD2; V: TRBV7-9; size: -; J: TRBJ2-7; DNA: TGTGCCAGCAGCTTAACCAGCGGGGATACCTACGAGCAGTACTTC; CDR3: CASSLTSGDTYEQYF
D: TRBD1; V: TRBV19; size: -; J: TRBJ1-4; DNA: TGTGCCAGTAGTATACGCCCGACAGGGAGGACTAATGAAAAACTGTTTTTT; CDR3: CASSIRPTGRTNEKLFF
D: TRBD1; V: TRBV24-1; size: once; J: TRBJ2-5; DNA: TGTGCCACCAGTACCGCGACAGGGTTACAAGAGACCCAGTACTTC; CDR3: CATSTATGLQETQYF